This section outlines one T cell receptor (beta chain) sequence together with its context. The CDR3 is 17 amino acids. V shed 3 bases, J shed 1 base, and the junction held 10 bases outside the gene matches. Germline CDR1 and CDR2: SGHVS and FNYEAQ. This entry is derived from a study of PD-L1 blockade in urothelial cancer. Sample time point: peripheral blood 6 weeks after treatment start. Peripheral blood mononuclear cells were collected from every patient before and during treatment, yielding between 1 and 8 samples per patient. Only in-frame clones appear in the TCRdb table, and some are missing; sequencing was by immunoSEQ multiplex PCR. The sample shows more than 95,000 clones, about 82% of them seen only once.

The sequencing used PBMCs, collected around atezolizumab (anti-PD-L1) treatment. The rearrangement links TRBV7-6 to TRBJ2-3, with 7 bases lining up with TRBD2. The receptor was derived from a man aged 50-59 years with urothelial cancer. The CDR3 DNA reads as TGTGCCAGCAGCTTTCGTGGGAGGGCCCGCGGCACAGATACGCAGTATTTT. Translated, it gives CASSFRGRARGTDTQYF.